The present T cell receptor (beta chain) was sequenced within a study of cytomegalovirus exposure and HLA in healthy donors. Points from the study as a whole: Most of the TCR beta V segments (in an earlier analysis) were productive either about 87% or about 30% of the time.

As concerns this clone: Its specificity is unknown.

From germline, CDR1 is SNHLY and CDR2 FYNNEI. Deletions cut 6 bases from V and 3 bases from J, with 14 bases between. CDR3 length equals 14 residues. 60 Vbeta and 13 Jbeta primers were used in PCR. Sequenced by immunoSEQ multiplex PCR; TCRdb stores in-frame clones only, minus some. This table holds roughly 63,000 clones, about three quarters found once. The chain couples TRBV2 to TRBJ1-1; TRBD1 might be the D (6 bases). The sequencing sample was made of PBMCs. The source of this sequence is a man in his forties or fifties in good health and CMV-seropositive. CDR3 sequence (DNA): TGTGCCAGCAGCGCCCGGACAGAATACACTGAAGCTTTCTTT. Its translation: CASSARTEYTEAFF. Looking up the rest from reference TRBV2 and TRBJ1-1 gives the full variable domain: EPEVTQTPSHQVTQMGQEVILRCVPISNHLYFYWYRQILGQKVEFLVSFYNNEISEKSEIFDDQFSVERPDGSNFTLKIRSTKLEDSAMYFCASSARTEYTEAFFGQGTRLTVV.